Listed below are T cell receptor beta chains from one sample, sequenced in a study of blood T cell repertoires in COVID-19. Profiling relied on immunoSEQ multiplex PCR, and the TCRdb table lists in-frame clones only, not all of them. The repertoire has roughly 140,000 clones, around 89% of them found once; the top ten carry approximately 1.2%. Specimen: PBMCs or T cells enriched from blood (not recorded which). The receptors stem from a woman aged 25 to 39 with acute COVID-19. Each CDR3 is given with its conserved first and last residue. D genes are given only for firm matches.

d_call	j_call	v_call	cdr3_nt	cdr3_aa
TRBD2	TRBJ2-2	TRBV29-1	TGCAGCGCCACTAGCGGGAGCGGCCCCGGGGAGCTGTTTTTT	CSATSGSGPGELFF
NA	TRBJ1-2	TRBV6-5	TGTGCCAGCAGGGAGAGGGGGTCGGGTGGCTACACCTTC	CASRERGSGGYTF
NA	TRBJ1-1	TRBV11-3	TGTGCCAGCAGCTTAGCCAGAAACACTGAAGCTTTCTTT	CASSLARNTEAFF
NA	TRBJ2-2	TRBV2	TGTGCCAGTGGGGGCAGGGAGACAGAGGGGTTTTTT	CASGGRETEGFF
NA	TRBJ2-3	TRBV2	TGTGCCAGCAACAAAGGGGGAGTAGCGGGAGATACGCAGTATTTT	CASNKGGVAGDTQYF
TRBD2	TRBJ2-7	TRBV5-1	TGCGCCAGCAGCTTGGCCTTTAGCGGGAGGACCTACGAGCAGTACTTC	CASSLAFSGRTYEQYF
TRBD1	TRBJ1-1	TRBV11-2	TGTGCCAGCAGCTTAGCCGGACAGGTGGGTGAAGCTTTCTTT	CASSLAGQVGEAFF
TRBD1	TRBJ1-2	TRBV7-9	TGTGCCAGCAGCTTGCAAACAGGGGGTAACTATGGCTACACCTTC	CASSLQTGGNYGYTF
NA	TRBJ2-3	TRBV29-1	TGCAGCGTTGGAATAACTAGCACAGATACGCAGTATTTT	CSVGITSTDTQYF
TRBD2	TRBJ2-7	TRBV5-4	TGTGCCAGCAGCTCTTGGGGACTAGCGGGAGTAGCCGAGCAGTACTTC	CASSSWGLAGVAEQYF